This T cell receptor beta chain came from a study of T cells in Graves' hyperthyroidism and ophthalmopathy. Authors of the study amplified TCR beta CDR3 regions from RNA transcripts. The HTBI primer set served for first-round RT-PCR of the TCR CDR3. One entry per CDR3 protein, called by TCRdb with MiXCR from the multiplex PCR reads. Of over 350,000 distinct CDR3 sequences listed, 14% to 15% are singletons. The CDR3 spans 16 residues. From germline, CDR1 is SEHNR and CDR2 FQNEAQ (reference sequence). The V segment lost 5 bases and the J segment 4 bases; nucleotides outside the gene matches: 8. This clonotype turned up a few times.

The chain employs TRBV7-9 and TRBJ2-2; 9 bases match TRBD2. This clonotype was sampled from a man aged 18 to 35 with Graves' ophthalmopathy. Sequenced material: blood. CDR3 protein: CASSPGGRGITGELFF. The CDR3 nucleotides are TGTGCCAGCAGCCCAGGCGGGAGGGGAATCACCGGGGAGCTGTTTTTT.